This T cell receptor (beta chain) originates from a study of patients and donors after allogeneic stem cell transplantation. TCRdb recomputed calls from the RT-PCR reads with MiXCR, one row per CDR3 protein. The table shows about 100,000 distinct CDR3 sequences, with around 38% occurring only once. This CDR3 has 16 residues. CDR1 and CDR2 (germline): SGHKS, YYEKEE (reference sequence). The V gene lost 0 bases and the J gene lost 3 bases, with 15 bases spanning the gap. This clonotype was seen more than once but under ten times. The source material was blood, either unsorted or a sorted T cell fraction (not recorded which). The rearrangement links TRBV5-5 to TRBJ1-1; D is undetermined. This clonotype originated in a human donor who was either an allogeneic HSCT recipient or a stem cell or donor lymphocyte infusion donor (not recorded which). It is not recorded whose cells these are; they may come from a transplant donor. CDR3 protein: CASSLAPRRVDTEAFF. CDR3 nucleotides: TGTGCCAGCAGCTTGGCCCCTCGGAGGGTGGACACTGAAGCTTTCTTT.